This TCR beta chain was recovered during a study of T cells in Graves' hyperthyroidism and ophthalmopathy. Using RNA transcripts as the source, TCR beta CDR3 regions were amplified. Primed by the HTBI set, a first-round RT-PCR was run on the TCR CDR3. One entry per CDR3 protein results from TCRdb running MiXCR on the multiplex PCR reads. The sample yields a few hundred thousand distinct CDR3 sequences, under 15% seen once. With 0 bases clipped from V and 2 bases from J, the junction kept 3 bases outside the gene matches. Germline V CDR1 and CDR2: DFQATT, SNEGSKA (reference sequence). The CDR3 runs to 14 residues. Hyperthyroidism patients were newly diagnosed, had disease duration under 2 months, and were aged 18 to 65 years. Each diagnosis was grounded in clinical symptoms, serum thyroxine and TRAb, thyroid ultrasound, and orbital computed tomography. The PBMCs were sourced from fresh peripheral blood (about 9.7 ml).

This clonotype was seen a few times. The final CDR3 position lacks the conserved phenylalanine or tryptophan, pointing to a likely read error. The sample consisted of blood. The receptor was isolated from a woman between 18 and 29 years old with Graves' hyperthyroidism. V usage is TRBV20-1 and J usage is TRBJ2-7; 8 bases align to TRBD2. The CDR3 loop is CSARELAGPYEQYS. The CDR3 DNA reads as TGCAGTGCTAGAGAGTTAGCGGGACCCTACGAGCAGTACTCC.